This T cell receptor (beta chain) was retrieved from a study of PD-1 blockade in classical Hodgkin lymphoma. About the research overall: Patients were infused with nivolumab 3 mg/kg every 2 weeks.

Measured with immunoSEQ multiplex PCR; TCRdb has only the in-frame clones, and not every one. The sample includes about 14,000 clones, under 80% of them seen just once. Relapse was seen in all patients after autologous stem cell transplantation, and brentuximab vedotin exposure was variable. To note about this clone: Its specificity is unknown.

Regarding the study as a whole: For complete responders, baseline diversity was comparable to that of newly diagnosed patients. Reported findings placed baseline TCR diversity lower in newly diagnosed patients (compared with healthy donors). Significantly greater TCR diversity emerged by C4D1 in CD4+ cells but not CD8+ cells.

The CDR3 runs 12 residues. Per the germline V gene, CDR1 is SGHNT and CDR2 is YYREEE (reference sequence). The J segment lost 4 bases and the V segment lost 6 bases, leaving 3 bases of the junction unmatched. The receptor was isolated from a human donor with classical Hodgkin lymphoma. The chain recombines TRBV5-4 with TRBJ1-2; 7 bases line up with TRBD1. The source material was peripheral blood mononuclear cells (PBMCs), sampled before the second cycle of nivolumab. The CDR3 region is CASIDRVYGYTF. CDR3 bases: TGTGCCAGCATCGACAGGGTCTATGGCTACACCTTC.